This TCR beta chain stems from a study of blood T cell repertoires in COVID-19. As for the study in general: Researchers got acute and convalescent COVID-19 samples from the United States, Italy and Spain.

Using immunoSEQ multiplex PCR, the repertoire was profiled, and TCRdb retains in-frame clones only, with some absent. The repertoire includes about 44,000 clones, about nine tenths of them detected once, and approximately 5.1% sits in the top ten. The junction had 9 bases not matched to a gene; V was cut back by 5 bases and J by 3 bases. This CDR3 contains 15 residues. Germline CDR1 reads GTSNPN; CDR2 reads SVGIG (reference sequence). Sequencing was done on a sample of peripheral blood. The V and J genes are TRBV30 and TRBJ2-3, with TRBD1 identical over 9 bases. The sequence derives from a human donor in a cohort sampled during active COVID-19. The CDR3 sequence: CAWAGPGQGTDTQYF. The CDR3 DNA is TGTGCCTGGGCCGGTCCGGGACAGGGAACAGATACGCAGTATTTT.